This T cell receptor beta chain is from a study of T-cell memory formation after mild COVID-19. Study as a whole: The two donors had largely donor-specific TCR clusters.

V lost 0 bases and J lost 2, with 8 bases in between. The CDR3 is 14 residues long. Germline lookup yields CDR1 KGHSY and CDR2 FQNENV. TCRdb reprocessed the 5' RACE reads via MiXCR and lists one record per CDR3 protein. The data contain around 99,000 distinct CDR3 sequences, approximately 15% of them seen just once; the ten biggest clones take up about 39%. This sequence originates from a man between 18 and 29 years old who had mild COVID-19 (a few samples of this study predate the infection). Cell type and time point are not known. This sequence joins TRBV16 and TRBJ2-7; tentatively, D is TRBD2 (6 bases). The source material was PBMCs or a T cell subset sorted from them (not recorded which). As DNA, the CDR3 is TGTGCCAGCAGCCAATCCCGCGGGGCCTACGAGCAGTACTTC. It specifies CASSQSRGAYEQYF.